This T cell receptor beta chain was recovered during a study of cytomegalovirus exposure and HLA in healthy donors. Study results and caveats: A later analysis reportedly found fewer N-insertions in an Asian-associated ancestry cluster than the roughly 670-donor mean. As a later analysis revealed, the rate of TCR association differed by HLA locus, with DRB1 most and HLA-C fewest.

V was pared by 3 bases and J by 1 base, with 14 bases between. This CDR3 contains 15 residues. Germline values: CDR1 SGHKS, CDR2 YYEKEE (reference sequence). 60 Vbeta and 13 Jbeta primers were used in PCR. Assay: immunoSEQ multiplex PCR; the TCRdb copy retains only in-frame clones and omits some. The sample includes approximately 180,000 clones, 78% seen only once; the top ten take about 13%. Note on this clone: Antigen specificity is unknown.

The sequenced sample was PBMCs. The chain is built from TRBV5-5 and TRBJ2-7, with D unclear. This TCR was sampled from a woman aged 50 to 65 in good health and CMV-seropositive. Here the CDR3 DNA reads TGTGCCAGCAGCTCGACCACGGGTCTTTCCTACGAGCAGTACTTC. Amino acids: CASSSTTGLSYEQYF.